A single sample is the source of the 32 T cell receptor beta chains below, sequenced in a study of blood T cell repertoires in COVID-19 (TCRdb year 2020). The method was the immunoSEQ multiplex PCR assay. Entries here come from immuneACCESS through TCRdb and include only in-frame sequences with V and J called. Some clones fail to appear in such tables; in the studies checked, an unresolved V gene covers under half of the shortfall, and the cause of the remainder is unknown. The sample table records 130,000 to 150,000 clones; 84% of these occur just once. The ten largest clones represent more than 4.5% of the sample. The sample taken for sequencing was PBMCs or T cells enriched from blood (not recorded which). The receptors derive from a woman between 45 and 65 years old who had been exposed to COVID-19.

The rearrangement uses TRBV18 and TRBJ1-5, with 10 bases matching TRBD1. V shed 3 bases, J shed 7 bases, and the junction held 9 bases outside the gene matches. This CDR3 comprises 16 residues. In germline, CDR1 is KGHSH, CDR2 LQKENI. The CDR3 loop is CASSPTRQGAGQPQHF. The CDR3, as DNA: TGTGCCAGCTCACCGACTCGACAGGGGGCAGGGCAGCCCCAGCATTTT. The full variable domain, completed using reference TRBV18 and TRBJ1-5, is NAGVMQNPRHLVRRRGQEARLRCSPMKGHSHVYWYRQLPEEGLKFMVYLQKENIIDESGMPKERFSAEFPKEGPSILRIQQVVRGDSAAYFCASSPTRQGAGQPQHFGDGTRLSIL.

This clone was picked up a small number of times. J is TRBJ2-1 and V is TRBV4-1; tentative D call: TRBD1 (6 bases). The V gene's germline CDR1 is MGHRA and CDR2 YSYEKL. V was cut by 0 bases and J by 7 bases, with 16 bases left in between. This CDR3 is 16 amino acids long. CDR3: CASSQEQGVSPNEQFF. The CDR3 bases are TGCGCCAGCAGCCAAGAACAGGGCGTCTCCCCAAATGAGCAGTTCTTC.

The chain joins TRBV9 to TRBJ2-3; D unresolved. The CDR3 is made up of 13 amino acids. The V gene's germline CDR1 is SGDLS and CDR2 YYNGEE. V shed 0 bases and J shed 3 bases, with 5 bases lying between them. In nucleotides, the CDR3 is TGTGCCAGCAGCGTAGAACTTACAGATACGCAGTATTTT. Translated: CASSVELTDTQYF.

In DNA, the CDR3 is TGTGCCAGCAGTGACTGGGGGGGTGTCTACAATGAGCAGTTCTTC. This codes for CASSDWGGVYNEQFF. The chain uses TRBV9 and TRBJ2-1, with TRBD2 identical over 7 bases. After removal of 5 bases from V and 3 bases from J, the junction contained 8 bases not matched to a gene. Germline V gene sequence: CDR1 SGDLS, CDR2 YYNGEE. The CDR3 length is 15 residues.

The V and J genes are TRBV10-1 and TRBJ2-7; TRBD2 aligns across 8 bases. Germline CDR1 WNHNN, CDR2 SYGVQD (reference sequence). V was pared by 0 bases and J by 3 bases, with 1 base of the junction left unmatched. The CDR3 spans 14 residues. Written as DNA, the CDR3 is TGCGCCAGCAGTGAGTCGGCGGGGGGCTACGAGCAGTACTTC. Amino acids: CASSESAGGYEQYF.

This clone was counted once. The gene calls are TRBV30 and TRBJ2-3; 7 nucleotides align to TRBD2. Per the germline V gene, CDR1 is GTSNPN and CDR2 is SVGIG (reference sequence). The CDR3 has 13 residues. The junction had 6 bases not matched to a gene; V was cut back by 3 bases and J by 6 bases. CDR3 bases: TGTGCCTGGAGCGGCGGGCGGGGGGATACGCAGTATTTT. Translating it yields CAWSGGRGDTQYF.

The chain links TRBV29-1 to TRBJ1-2, with TRBD1 matching over 10 bases. This CDR3 has 15 amino acids. CDR1 SQVTM and CDR2 ANQGSEA come from the germline V gene. J was trimmed by 3 bases and V by 1 base; bases with no gene match: 5. DNA of the CDR3: TGCAGCGTTGAAGGTGGGACAGGGGCGGACTATGGCTACACCTTC. It codes for CSVEGGTGADYGYTF.

J is TRBJ2-7 and V is TRBV5-1, with D possibly being TRBD2 (6 bases). Trimming shortened V by 2 bases and J by 6 bases, and 18 bases separated the two germline ends. The CDR3 length is 15 residues. Looked up from germline, CDR1 is SGHRS and CDR2 is YFSETQ. CDR3 loop: CASSLLGGTPGEQYF. For the CDR3, the DNA is TGCGCCAGCAGCTTATTAGGCGGGACGCCTGGCGAGCAGTACTTC. The entire variable domain, with the rest obtained from reference TRBV5-1 and TRBJ2-7, is as follows: KAGVTQTPRYLIKTRGQQVTLSCSPISGHRSVSWYQQTPGQGLQFLFEYFSETQRNKGNFPGRFSGRQFSNSRSEMNVSTLELGDSALYLCASSLLGGTPGEQYFGPGTRLTVT.

The chain has TRBV5-6 and TRBJ1-6, with 7 bases matching TRBD1. V shed 4 bases, J shed 13 bases, and the junction held 11 bases outside the gene matches. Looked up from germline, CDR1 is SGHDT and CDR2 is YYEEEE. This CDR3 region has 14 residues. The CDR3, as DNA: TGTGCCAGCAGCGGAACCAGACAGGGCGATCCCCTCCACTTT. Its protein product is CASSGTRQGDPLHF. The full variable domain, with the rest looked up from reference TRBV5-6 and TRBJ1-6, is DAGVTQSPTHLIKTRGQQVTLRCSPKSGHDTVSWYQQALGQGPQFIFQYYEEEERQRGNFPDRFSGHQFPNYSSELNVNALLLGDSALYLCASSGTRQGDPLHFGNGTRLTVT.

A few counts support this clone. The chain combines TRBV4-3 with TRBJ1-4; D is ambiguous. Germline V gene lookup returns CDR1 LGHNA and CDR2 YSLEER. Trimming stripped 0 bases from V and 1 base from J, with 9 bases between. This CDR3 is built from 16 residues. The CDR3: CASSQEGRGTNEKLFF. The CDR3, as DNA: TGCGCCAGCAGCCAAGAAGGCCGGGGAACTAATGAAAAACTGTTTTTT.

The chain employs TRBV27 and TRBJ1-5; maybe TRBD1 (6 bases). CDR1 is MNHEY, CDR2 SMNVEV, per germline (reference sequence). Trimming removed 7 bases at V and 5 bases at J, with 18 bases between. The CDR3 sequence is 15 residues long. The CDR3 spells CASMKGGGGHQPQHF. CDR3 nucleotides: TGTGCCAGCATGAAAGGGGGGGGTGGACATCAGCCCCAGCATTTT.

This clone showed up just once. The chain recombines TRBV4-2 with TRBJ1-2, with D tentatively TRBD1 (5 bases). The CDR3 extends over 18 amino acids. With 0 bases removed from V and 4 bases from J, the gap between germline ends came to 21 bases. CDR1 is LGHNA and CDR2 is YNFKEQ in the germline V gene. CDR3 nucleotides: TGTGCCAGCAGCCAAGACCCGTCGGGGATGGGGGGAGTCTATGGCTACACCTTC. The encoded protein is CASSQDPSGMGGVYGYTF.

V is TRBV6-2 or TRBV6-3 and J is TRBJ2-2; the match to TRBD2 covers 8 bases. The CDR3 contains 16 residues. CDR1 and CDR2 from the germline V gene are MNHEY and SVGEGT. Trimming cost V 4 bases and J 7 bases; bases outside gene matches: 11. The CDR3 DNA reads TGTGCCAGCAGTTCCCCCCGGGGTAGCGGGATCGGGGAGCTGTTTTTT. Translation gives CASSSPRGSGIGELFF.

J is TRBJ1-1 and V is TRBV5-1; D gene ambiguous. CDR3 length equals 17 residues. Germline CDR1 and CDR2: SGHRS and YFSETQ. The V end was cut by 0 bases, the J end by 4 bases, with 19 bases between. The CDR3 DNA follows: TGCGCCAGCAGCTTGGGGGCGGCTGCCGGGCGGGGCACTGAAGCTTTCTTT. Its translation is CASSLGAAAGRGTEAFF.

This clone was observed a handful of times. The gene calls are TRBV14 and TRBJ1-6, with 9 bases matching TRBD1. Germline V gene data show CDR1 as SGHDN and CDR2 as FVKESK. J gave up 0 bases and V 2 bases, and 5 bases lay outside the gene matches. This CDR3 has 18 residues. The CDR3 DNA sequence: TGTGCCAGCAGCCAAAGGACAGGGGTCGGCTCCTATAATTCACCCCTCCACTTT. Its translation is CASSQRTGVGSYNSPLHF.

This clone was detected a few times. This rearrangement joins TRBV19 to TRBJ1-3, with a possible D match to TRBD1 (6 bases). V lost 3 bases and J lost 2, with 8 bases in between. The CDR3 loop spans 14 amino acids. Germline CDR1 is LNHDA and CDR2 is SQIVND (reference sequence). CDR3 protein: CASSMGHPGNTIYF. CDR3 nucleotide sequence: TGTGCCAGTAGTATGGGACACCCTGGAAACACCATATATTTT. Filled out from reference TRBV19 and TRBJ1-3, the complete variable domain reads DGGITQSPKYLFRKEGQNVTLSCEQNLNHDAMYWYRQDPGQGLRLIYYSQIVNDFQKGDIAEGYSVSREKKESFPLTVTSAQKNPTAFYLCASSMGHPGNTIYFGEGSWLTVV.

The genes are TRBV10-2 and TRBJ2-1; tentatively, D is TRBD2 (5 bases). The CDR3 runs to 12 residues. Germline V gene lookup returns CDR1 WSHSY and CDR2 SAAADI. V lost 7 bases and J 8 bases, leaving 12 bases between the germline ends. The CDR3 region has the DNA TGCGCCAGCAAACGGGATCGGCATGAGCAGTTCTTC. This codes for CASKRDRHEQFF.

The V call is TRBV7-2, the J call TRBJ2-3; 8 bases fit TRBD2. This CDR3 has 14 amino acids. Losses at the gene ends were 5 bases for V and 7 bases for J; bases not matched to a gene: 8. Looked up from germline, CDR1 is SGHTA and CDR2 is FQGNSA. The CDR3 DNA is TGTGCCAGCAGCCGGGGGGGTGTAGGGAATACGCAGTATTTT. This codes for CASSRGGVGNTQYF.

This clone has a single count. The V call is TRBV4-2, the J call TRBJ1-5; D unclear. The CDR3 spans 13 residues. The germline V gene encodes CDR1 LGHNA and CDR2 YNFKEQ. The V end lost 0 bases, the J end lost 4 bases, and 4 bases lay between the germline ends. In DNA, the CDR3 is TGTGCCAGCAGCCAAGATCAGAATCAGCCCCAGCATTTT. Its protein product is CASSQDQNQPQHF.

The genes are TRBV25-1 and TRBJ2-7; TRBD2 matches 8 bases. Germline trimming cut 5 bases from V and 4 bases from J; bases unmatched to any gene: 10. The V gene's germline CDR1 is MGHDK and CDR2 SYGVNS. The CDR3 has 15 amino acids. Here the CDR3 DNA reads TGTGCCAGCAGTCCCGGAGCGGGAGATTTGTACGAGCAGTACTTC. Residues: CASSPGAGDLYEQYF.

The rearrangement links TRBV27 to TRBJ1-6; 7 bases are a match to TRBD1. The CDR3 runs 15 residues. Per germline, CDR1 MNHEY and CDR2 SMNVEV (reference sequence). V trimming: 2 bases; J trimming: 6 bases; junction bases outside the gene matches: 4. The CDR3 loop reads CASSLGGTVNSPLHF. The CDR3 DNA reads as TGTGCCAGCAGTTTAGGGGGGACAGTTAATTCACCCCTCCACTTT.

The genes are TRBV5-1 and TRBJ1-3; D is uncertain. The V end was cut by 4 bases, the J end by 0 bases, with 5 bases between. Germline CDR1 SGHRS, CDR2 YFSETQ. This CDR3 is built from 13 residues. For the CDR3, the DNA is TGCGCCAGCAGCCGGAGCTCTGGAAACACCATATATTTT. This translates into CASSRSSGNTIYF.

This chain joins TRBV5-4 and TRBJ1-2; no definite D call. V lost 5 bases and J 9 bases, leaving 11 bases between the germline ends. Germline V CDR1 and CDR2: SGHNT, YYREEE (reference sequence). The CDR3 sequence is 11 residues long. Here the CDR3 reads CASRSGNRYTF. The DNA of the CDR3 is TGTGCCAGCAGGTCCGGGAACCGCTACACCTTC. Based on the CDR3 plus reference TRBV5-4 and TRBJ1-2, the full variable domain is ETGVTQSPTHLIKTRGQQVTLRCSSQSGHNTVSWYQQALGQGPQFIFQYYREEENGRGNFPPRFSGLQFPNYSSELNVNALELDDSALYLCASRSGNRYTFGSGTRLTVV.

The CDR3 DNA reads TGTGCCACCAGCAGCTTAACTAGCGGTTACAATGAGCAGTTCTTC. Encoded protein: CATSSLTSGYNEQFF. This chain links TRBV15 with TRBJ2-1; 8 bases line up with TRBD2. V trimming: 3 bases; J trimming: 4 bases; junction bases outside the gene matches: 5. The CDR3 contains 15 residues. CDR1 is LNHNV, CDR2 YYDKDF, per germline (reference sequence). The full variable domain, its missing parts supplied by reference TRBV15 and TRBJ2-1, is DAMVIQNPRYQVTQFGKPVTLSCSQTLNHNVMYWYQQKSSQAPKLLFHYYDKDFNNEADTPDNFQSRRPNTSFCFLDIRSPGLGDTAMYLCATSSLTSGYNEQFFGPGTRLTVL.

The chain joins TRBV5-6 to TRBJ1-1; D is undetermined. The length of the CDR3 is 13 residues. Trimming left V 4 bases short and J 10 bases short, with 17 bases between. From germline, CDR1 is SGHDT and CDR2 YYEEEE. The CDR3 DNA reads TGTGCCAGCAGCGGGCTACCAGGCCGTGTAGCTTTCTTT. This sequence encodes CASSGLPGRVAFF.

This chain uses TRBV4-1 with TRBJ2-3; D is ambiguous. CDR1 and CDR2 from the germline V gene are MGHRA and YSYEKL. The CDR3 length is 15 residues. The germline V and J ends were trimmed by 0 bases and 0 bases, with 7 bases remaining between them. The CDR3 DNA reads TGCGCCAGCAGCCAAGACCCCCGTAGCACAGATACGCAGTATTTT. It is translated as CASSQDPRSTDTQYF.

The V gene is TRBV7-2, the J gene TRBJ2-3; D unclear. V shed 5 bases and J shed 5 bases, with 5 bases lying between them. Germline CDR1 SGHTA, CDR2 FQGNSA. The CDR3 consists of 11 residues. DNA of the CDR3: TGTGCCAGCAGCCTCCTAGATACGCAGTATTTT. As protein: CASSLLDTQYF.

The chain uses TRBV13 and TRBJ2-5; TRBD2 agrees at 7 bases. The CDR3 runs to 16 residues. Germline CDR1 reads PRHDT; CDR2 reads FYEKMQ (reference sequence). V shed 4 bases and J 7 bases; nucleotides not matched to a gene: 15. The CDR3 region is CASSSNSGPNRGTQYF. The CDR3 region has the DNA TGTGCCAGCAGCTCAAATAGCGGGCCAAACCGGGGGACCCAGTACTTC.

This rearrangement joins TRBV27 to TRBJ2-5; 8 nucleotides agree with TRBD2. The CDR3 has 16 residues. Germline V gene data show CDR1 as MNHEY and CDR2 as SMNVEV (reference sequence). With V trimmed by 5 bases and J by 0 bases, 8 bases remained unmatched. CDR3 DNA sequence: TGTGCCAGCAGTCCGGGGAGCGGGAGCCACCAAGAGACCCAGTACTTC. Amino acid sequence: CASSPGSGSHQETQYF.

The chain links TRBV6-5 to TRBJ1-1, with D unclear. The CDR3 loop spans 13 amino acids. CDR1 is MNHEY and CDR2 is SVGAGI in the germline V gene. Trimming took 5 bases from V and 0 from J, leaving 7 bases between them. For the CDR3, the DNA is TGTGCCAGCAGTACGGAGATGAACACTGAAGCTTTCTTT. Translated, it gives CASSTEMNTEAFF.

This clone has only one observation. This rearrangement joins TRBV14 to TRBJ2-1; D is possibly TRBD2 (7 bases). Trimming took 4 bases from V and 5 from J, leaving 18 bases between them. The germline gives CDR1 SGHDN, CDR2 FVKESK. This CDR3 spans 16 amino acids. CDR3: CASSRPTGGGDNEQFF. CDR3 nucleotide sequence: TGTGCCAGCAGCCGACCCACTGGCGGGGGCGACAATGAGCAGTTCTTC. Full variable domain (remainder filled in from reference TRBV14 and TRBJ2-1): EAGVTQFPSHSVIEKGQTVTLRCDPISGHDNLYWYRRVMGKEIKFLLHFVKESKQDESGMPNNRFLAERTGGTYSTLKVQPAELEDSGVYFCASSRPTGGGDNEQFFGPGTRLTVL.

This rearrangement joins TRBV6-2 or TRBV6-3 to TRBJ2-5; 11 positions match TRBD2. Looked up from germline, CDR1 is MNHEY and CDR2 is SVGEGT. The CDR3 runs 18 residues. V lost 6 bases to trimming and J lost 3 bases; unmatched junction nucleotides: 15. This CDR3 is CASSEGVIVTSGEETQYF. The CDR3 DNA follows: TGTGCCAGCAGCGAAGGGGTAATAGTGACTAGCGGGGAAGAGACCCAGTACTTC.